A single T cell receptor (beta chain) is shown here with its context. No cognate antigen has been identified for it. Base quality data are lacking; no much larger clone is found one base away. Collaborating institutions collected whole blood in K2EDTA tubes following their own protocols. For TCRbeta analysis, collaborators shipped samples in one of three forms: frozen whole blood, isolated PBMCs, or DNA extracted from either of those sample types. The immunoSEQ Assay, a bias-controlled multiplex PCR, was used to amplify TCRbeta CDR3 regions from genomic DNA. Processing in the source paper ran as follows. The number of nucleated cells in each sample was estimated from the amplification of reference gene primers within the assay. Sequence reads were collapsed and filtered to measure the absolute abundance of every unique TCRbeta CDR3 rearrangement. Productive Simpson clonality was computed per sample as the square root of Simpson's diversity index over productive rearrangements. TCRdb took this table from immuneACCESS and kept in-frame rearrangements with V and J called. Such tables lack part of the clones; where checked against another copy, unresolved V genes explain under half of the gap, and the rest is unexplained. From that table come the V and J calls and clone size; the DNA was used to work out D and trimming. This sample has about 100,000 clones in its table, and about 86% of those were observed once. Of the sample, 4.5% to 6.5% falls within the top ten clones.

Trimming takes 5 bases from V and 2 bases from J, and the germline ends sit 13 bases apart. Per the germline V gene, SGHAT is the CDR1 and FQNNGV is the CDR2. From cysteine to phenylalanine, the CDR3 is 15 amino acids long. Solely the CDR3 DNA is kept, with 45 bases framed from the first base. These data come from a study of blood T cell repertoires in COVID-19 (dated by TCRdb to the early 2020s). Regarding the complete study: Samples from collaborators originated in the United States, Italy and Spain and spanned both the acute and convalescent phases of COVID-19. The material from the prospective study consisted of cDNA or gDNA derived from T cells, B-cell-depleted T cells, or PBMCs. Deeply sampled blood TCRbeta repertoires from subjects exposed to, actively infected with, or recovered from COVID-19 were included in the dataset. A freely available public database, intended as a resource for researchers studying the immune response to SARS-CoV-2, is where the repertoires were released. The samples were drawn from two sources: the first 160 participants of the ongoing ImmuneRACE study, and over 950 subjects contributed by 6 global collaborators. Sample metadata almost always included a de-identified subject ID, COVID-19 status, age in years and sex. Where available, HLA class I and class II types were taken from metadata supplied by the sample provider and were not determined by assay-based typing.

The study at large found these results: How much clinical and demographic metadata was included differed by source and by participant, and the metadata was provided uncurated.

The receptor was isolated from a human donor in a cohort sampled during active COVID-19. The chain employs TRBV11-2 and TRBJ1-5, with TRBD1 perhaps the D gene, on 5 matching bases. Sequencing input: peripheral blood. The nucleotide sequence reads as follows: TGTGCCAGCAGCGCGGGACCCGGGGGCAATCAGCCCCAGCATTTT. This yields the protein CASSAGPGGNQPQHF.